Below, 20 T cell receptor beta chains from the same sample are listed, as sequenced in a study of memory CD4+ T cells and cytomegalovirus serostatus (dated by TCRdb to between 2018 and 2020). Single viable CD3+CD4+CD8-CD45RO+ cells were sorted as memory CD4+ T cells on a FACSAria II. Library preparation employed the immunoSEQ multiplex PCR assay. TCRdb obtained this table from immuneACCESS and retained in-frame rearrangements with V and J assigned. These tables miss some clones; where compared with another copy, unresolved V genes account for less than half of the shortfall, and the remainder is unexplained. Within this sample are over 65,000 clones, with 80% of them counted one time only. Together, the top ten hold roughly 0.85% of the sample. The sample taken for sequencing was memory CD4+ T cells from blood. Receptors were obtained from an adult in good health and CMV-seronegative.

Only a few counts were recorded for this clone. The chain has TRBV29-1 and TRBJ2-3, with TRBD1 matching over 9 bases. Germline CDR1 and CDR2: SQVTM and ANQGSEA. Germline trimming cut 3 bases from V and 6 bases from J; bases unmatched to any gene: 7. This CDR3 has 14 residues. In DNA form, the CDR3 reads TGCAGCGTTGACCCGGGACAGGGAACTGATACGCAGTATTTT. Its protein is CSVDPGQGTDTQYF.

This clone was counted once. The chain links TRBV5-1 to TRBJ2-5, with TRBD2 matching 11 bases. Germline V gives CDR1 SGHRS, CDR2 YFSETQ. This CDR3 spans 14 amino acids. The J segment lost 2 bases and the V segment lost 6 bases, leaving 3 bases of the junction unmatched. The CDR3 DNA follows: TGCGCCAGCACACGACTAGCGGGGCAAGAGACCCAGTACTTC. This gives the protein CASTRLAGQETQYF.

The rearrangement joins TRBV5-3 to TRBJ2-7, with D unclear. TRBV5-3 falls under the ORF class, with uncertain function. CDR3 size: 14 residues. V shed 0 bases and J shed 3 bases, with 10 bases lying between them. DNA for the CDR3: TGTGCCAGAAGCTTGGCAGGCTACCACTACGAGCAGTACTTC. As protein: CARSLAGYHYEQYF.

In its sample, this clone was seen a few times. This sequence joins TRBV19 and TRBJ1-2; TRBD1 matches 10 bases. Germline loops: CDR1 LNHDA, CDR2 SQIVND (reference sequence). This CDR3 contains 13 residues. V trimming: 6 bases; J trimming: 6 bases; junction bases outside the gene matches: 4. The CDR3 here is CASRPGTGDGYTF. The CDR3 region has the DNA TGTGCCAGTAGACCTGGGACAGGGGATGGCTACACCTTC.

This chain joins TRBV11-2 and TRBJ1-1; TRBD1 might be the D (5 bases). Germline V gene data show CDR1 as SGHAT and CDR2 as FQNNGV. The CDR3 has 14 residues. Trimming stripped 3 bases from V and 5 bases from J, with 13 bases between. Here the CDR3 DNA reads TGTGCCAGCAGCTTGGGGGTGGATGGGACTGAAGCTTTCTTT. Amino acid sequence: CASSLGVDGTEAFF.

The gene calls are TRBV4-1 and TRBJ1-4, with 7 bases matching TRBD1. This CDR3 is built from 16 residues. The germline V gene encodes CDR1 MGHRA and CDR2 YSYEKL. V was clipped by 3 bases and J by 8 bases; unmatched bases: 12. CDR3 nucleotides: TGCGCCAGCAGCCAGCAACTGACAGGGACTCGGGAAAAACTGTTTTTT. As protein: CASSQQLTGTREKLFF.

The chain recombines TRBV7-2 with TRBJ2-7; D ambiguous. This CDR3 region has 13 residues. V gave up 5 bases and J gave up 2 bases, with 10 bases separating them. Germline loops: CDR1 SGHTA, CDR2 FQGNSA. The CDR3 spells CASSGGYTYEQYF. CDR3 nucleotide sequence: TGTGCCAGCAGCGGTGGTTACACCTACGAGCAGTACTTC.

This chain joins TRBV7-8 and TRBJ1-2; perhaps TRBD1 as D (6 bases). V was clipped by 10 bases and J by 5 bases, with 26 bases between them. The CDR3 is made up of 16 amino acids. Germline V CDR1 and CDR2: SGHVS, FQNEAQ. DNA of the CDR3: TGTGCCACCGAACTTAGGGCCTCAGGGGTGGATTATGGCTACACCTTC. Translating it yields CATELRASGVDYGYTF.

This chain uses TRBV18 with TRBJ2-5; tentatively, D is TRBD1 (5 bases). Germline assignment: CDR1 KGHSH and CDR2 LQKENI. CDR3 length equals 14 residues. The V end lost 0 bases, the J end lost 0 bases, and 5 bases lay between the germline ends. The CDR3, as DNA: TGTGCCAGCTCACCACCGACAGACCAAGAGACCCAGTACTTC. This gives the protein CASSPPTDQETQYF.

This clone was seen a handful of times. Relative to the germline gene, one junction end is altered; a read error may explain this. This chain links TRBV7-7 with TRBJ1-1; weak D call: TRBD1 (5 bases). The CDR3 has 13 residues. CDR1 SSHAT and CDR2 FNYEAQ come from the germline V gene (reference sequence). The CDR3 sequence is CASSLGENTEAFF. CDR3 in DNA: TGTGCTAGCAGCTTAGGGGAGAACACTGAAGCTTTCTTT.

This clone was recorded a few times. The germline gene is not matched at one end of the junction; a read error may be the cause. V usage is TRBV7-9 and J usage is TRBJ2-7; TRBD1 might be the D (5 bases). CDR3 length: 16 residues. CDR1 and CDR2 from the germline V gene are SEHNR and FQNEAQ (reference sequence). The CDR3 DNA reads TGTGCCACCAGCTTAGAAGGTGGCAGGGTCCCCTACGAGCAGTACTTC. It codes for CATSLEGGRVPYEQYF.

The genes are TRBV6-1 and TRBJ2-5; D unresolved. CDR1 is MNHNS, CDR2 SASEGT, per germline. Deletions cut 4 bases from V and 1 base from J, with 16 bases between. This CDR3 region has 16 residues. The CDR3 protein is CASSVSVTAGQETQYF. The CDR3 DNA sequence: TGTGCCAGCAGTGTGTCTGTAACGGCTGGCCAAGAGACCCAGTACTTC.

The count of this clone is one. V and J are TRBV7-9 and TRBJ1-1; unclear D gene. V lost 6 bases and J lost 2, with 16 bases in between. The CDR3 totals 15 residues. Looked up from germline, CDR1 is SEHNR and CDR2 is FQNEAQ (reference sequence). CDR3 DNA sequence: TGTGCCAGCAGTAAGTCCTGGGCAGGCAACACTGAAGCTTTCTTT. Amino acid sequence: CASSKSWAGNTEAFF.

The chain is built from TRBV25-1 and TRBJ1-4; weak D call: TRBD1 (5 bases). Germline-derived CDR1 and CDR2 are MGHDK and SYGVNS. V lost 5 bases to trimming and J lost 7 bases, with 14 bases between them. This CDR3 spans 14 amino acids. The CDR3 loop is CASSRGGHGEKLFF. CDR3 in DNA: TGTGCCAGCAGTAGGGGCGGGCACGGTGAAAAACTGTTTTTT.

This chain connects TRBV7-2 to TRBJ2-2; 10 nucleotides align to TRBD2. In germline, CDR1 is SGHTA, CDR2 FQGNSA. The CDR3 has 14 residues. J lost 9 bases, V lost 5 bases, and 6 bases had no gene match. The CDR3 coding sequence is TGTGCCAGCAGCCACAGCGGGGGGGCTAGGGAGCTGTTTTTT. This sequence encodes CASSHSGGARELFF.

The genes are TRBV14 and TRBJ1-3; a weak D match, TRBD1 (5 bases). This CDR3 spans 17 amino acids. CDR1 and CDR2 from the germline V gene are SGHDN and FVKESK. The V and J ends lost 1 base and 0 bases respectively, with 13 bases between them. In nucleotides, the CDR3 is TGTGCCAGCAGCCAAGTTGGAGGGGCCAACTCTGGAAACACCATATATTTT. It yields the protein CASSQVGGANSGNTIYF.

This chain joins TRBV4-2 and TRBJ1-2, with D possibly being TRBD1 (5 bases). The germline CDR1 and CDR2 sequences are LGHNA and YNFKEQ. The CDR3 covers 15 residues. Trimming took off 1 base at V and 3 bases at J, with 12 bases between the two ends. The CDR3 loop reads CASSQALGDHYGYTF. The DNA of the CDR3 is TGTGCCAGCAGCCAAGCTCTTGGGGACCACTATGGCTACACCTTC.

This chain uses TRBV29-1 with TRBJ2-7; D perhaps matches TRBD1 (6 bases). The germline V gene encodes CDR1 SQVTM and CDR2 ANQGSEA. V was clipped by 5 bases and J by 2 bases, with 10 bases between them. CDR3 size: 12 residues. The CDR3 loop reads CSVLTGTYEQYF. CDR3 coding DNA: TGCAGCGTTCTAACAGGGACCTACGAGCAGTACTTC.

This clone turned up a few times. The chain is built from TRBV28 and TRBJ1-1, with D possibly being TRBD1 (5 bases). In germline, CDR1 is MDHEN, CDR2 SYDVKM. V lost 4 bases and J 4 bases, leaving 19 bases between the germline ends. The CDR3 is made up of 16 amino acids. CDR3 DNA: TGTGCCAGCAGTTCGGGAGTGAGGGGCGAGTTCACTGAAGCTTTCTTT. This encodes CASSSGVRGEFTEAFF.

The chain has TRBV5-4 and TRBJ2-5, with D possibly matching TRBD1 (6 bases). The germline CDR1 and CDR2 sequences are SGHNT and YYREEE (reference sequence). The V end was cut by 1 base, the J end by 2 bases, with 12 bases between. The CDR3 runs to 15 residues. The CDR3 DNA follows: TGTGCCAGCAGCTTGCCGGGACAAGGGCAAGAGACCCAGTACTTC. It translates to CASSLPGQGQETQYF.